This T cell receptor beta chain was identified during a study of blood T cell repertoires in COVID-19 (dated by TCRdb to the early 2020s). Broadly, across the study: Collaborator samples came from the United States, Italy and Spain and covered acute and convalescent phases of COVID-19. Where HLA class I and class II types were available, the types were taken from metadata supplied by the sample provider, not from assay-based typing. Deeply sampled blood TCRbeta repertoires from subjects exposed to, actively infected with, or recovered from COVID-19 were included in the dataset. The material from the prospective study consisted of cDNA or gDNA derived from T cells, B-cell-depleted T cells, or PBMCs. Nearly every sample came with metadata listing a de-identified subject ID, COVID-19 status, age in years and sex. A freely available public database, intended as a resource for researchers studying the immune response to SARS-CoV-2, is where the repertoires were released. Samples were obtained from the ongoing ImmuneRACE study (first 160 participants) and from some 1,200 subjects provided by 6 global collaborators. The research as a whole found: The quantity of clinical and demographic metadata differed by source and by participant and was supplied without curation.

TCRbeta CDR3 regions were amplified from genomic DNA by means of the immunoSEQ Assay, a bias-controlled multiplex PCR. The published analysis was carried out like this. The number of nucleated cells in each sample was estimated by amplification of reference gene primers within the assay. To quantify the absolute abundance of each unique TCRbeta CDR3 rearrangement, sequence reads were collapsed and filtered. Productive Simpson clonality was computed per sample as the square root of Simpson's diversity index over productive rearrangements. Not all clones reach the TCRdb copy of this immuneACCESS table, which keeps in-frame sequences only. Checked studies attribute under half of the gap to unresolved V genes and leave the rest unexplained. V, J and clone size were drawn from that table, and D and trimming were deduced from the DNA. This sample has around 100,000 clones in its table, and roughly 84% of those were observed once. The ten largest account for around 13% of the sample.

Germline trimming amounts to 5 bases on V and 5 bases on J, with 12 as the count of junction bases outside the gene matches. In the germline V gene, CDR1 corresponds to SGHAT and CDR2 to FQNNGV. The CDR3 contains 16 residues, cysteine and phenylalanine counted. This entry keeps only the CDR3 DNA: 48 bases, framed from base 1. Concerning this clone itself: The antigen it binds to is not known. Qualities for individual bases were not recorded, and no much larger clone is one base off.

Collaborating institutions collected whole blood in K2EDTA tubes following their own protocols. For TCRbeta analysis, collaborator samples were shipped as frozen whole blood, as isolated PBMCs, or as DNA extracted from either sample type. The chain employs TRBV11-2 and TRBJ2-1; TRBD2 fits 7 bases in the junction. This receptor was obtained from a human donor in a cohort sampled during active COVID-19. The source material was peripheral blood. The sequenced DNA: TGTGCCAGCAGCCCTGGACTAGGCCGAGCCAACAATGAGCAGTTCTTC. This sequence encodes CASSPGLGRANNEQFF.